These T cell receptor beta chains were read from a single sample in a study of shared clonotypes between healthy human individuals. The data were produced by immunoSEQ multiplex PCR, yet TCRdb's version contains in-frame clones alone and is incomplete. The sample records over a million clones, 75% being singletons. Sequenced material: memory CD4+ T cells sorted from blood. The receptors here all came from a man younger than 30 in good health. Both conserved end residues are part of each CDR3. The order of the fields is D gene, J gene, clone size, V gene, CDR3 DNA, CDR3 protein. A D gene is named only where the DNA matches it firmly. Clone size is shown for a subset of rows, as once, few, many or a class of expanded clone.

d_gene: NA; j_gene: TRBJ1-2; abundance: NA; v_gene: TRBV28; CDR3nt: TGTGCCAGCAGCGCTCCCCTCTTGAGACCGGGGGACTATGGCTACACCTTC; CDR3aa: CASSAPLLRPGDYGYTF
d_gene: TRBD2; j_gene: TRBJ2-5; abundance: NA; v_gene: TRBV30; CDR3nt: TGTGCCTGGCGTAGCGGACTAGCGGAGGGGGGGATCGAGACCCAGTACTTC; CDR3aa: CAWRSGLAEGGIETQYF
d_gene: NA; j_gene: TRBJ2-1; abundance: NA; v_gene: TRBV27; CDR3nt: TGTGCCAGCAGTTCGACTACCCTCAGGGATGAGCAGTTCTTC; CDR3aa: CASSSTTLRDEQFF
d_gene: NA; j_gene: TRBJ1-3; abundance: NA; v_gene: TRBV10-3; CDR3nt: TGTGCCATCAGTGAGTCGAATCAGGCGGGAAACACCATATATTTT; CDR3aa: CAISESNQAGNTIYF
d_gene: NA; j_gene: TRBJ2-7; abundance: NA; v_gene: TRBV5-1; CDR3nt: TGCGCCAGCAGCTCGGGACGGGGAGTCTACGAGCAGTACTTC; CDR3aa: CASSSGRGVYEQYF
d_gene: NA; j_gene: TRBJ2-2; abundance: NA; v_gene: TRBV11-2; CDR3nt: TGTGCCAGCAGCTTATTAACCGGGGAGCTGTTTTTT; CDR3aa: CASSLLTGELFF
d_gene: NA; j_gene: TRBJ2-7; abundance: NA; v_gene: TRBV6-1; CDR3nt: TGTGCCAGCAGTGAACAGGGTGCGGAGCAGTACTTC; CDR3aa: CASSEQGAEQYF
d_gene: NA; j_gene: TRBJ2-7; abundance: NA; v_gene: TRBV5-1; CDR3nt: TGCGCCAGCAGCTTGCGGCCCGGGGGAGACGAGCAGTACTTC; CDR3aa: CASSLRPGGDEQYF
d_gene: NA; j_gene: TRBJ1-2; abundance: NA; v_gene: TRBV14; CDR3nt: TGTGCCAGCAGCCAAATACTAGGAACTTATGGCTACACCTTC; CDR3aa: CASSQILGTYGYTF
d_gene: NA; j_gene: TRBJ2-5; abundance: NA; v_gene: TRBV18; CDR3nt: TGTGCCAGCTCACCAGTTAATCGGCAAGAGACCCAGTACTTC; CDR3aa: CASSPVNRQETQYF
d_gene: NA; j_gene: TRBJ2-1; abundance: NA; v_gene: TRBV6-6; CDR3nt: TGTGCCAGCAGCTACCAAAACAGGTGGAACTACAATGAGCAGTTCTTC; CDR3aa: CASSYQNRWNYNEQFF
d_gene: NA; j_gene: TRBJ1-6; abundance: NA; v_gene: TRBV30; CDR3nt: TGTGCCTGGAACCGGGACGTGCGGTCACCCCTCCACTTT; CDR3aa: CAWNRDVRSPLHF
d_gene: TRBD1; j_gene: TRBJ1-2; abundance: NA; v_gene: TRBV6-6; CDR3nt: TGTGCCAGCAGTTACTCCAGCCTACAGGGGGGTGGCTACACCTTC; CDR3aa: CASSYSSLQGGGYTF
d_gene: NA; j_gene: TRBJ1-2; abundance: NA; v_gene: TRBV18; CDR3nt: TGTGCCAGCTCACCACCGAGACAGACTACTAACTATGGCTACACCTTC; CDR3aa: CASSPPRQTTNYGYTF
d_gene: NA; j_gene: TRBJ2-5; abundance: few; v_gene: TRBV28; CDR3nt: TGTGCCAGCTGGTCTAGGGGCGCGGAGACCCAGTACTTC; CDR3aa: CASWSRGAETQYF
d_gene: NA; j_gene: TRBJ2-6; abundance: NA; v_gene: TRBV5-1; CDR3nt: TGCGCCAGCAGCTCGGGGCCCGCAACTGGGGCCAACGTCCTGACTTTC; CDR3aa: CASSSGPATGANVLTF
d_gene: NA; j_gene: TRBJ1-5; abundance: NA; v_gene: TRBV18; CDR3nt: TGTGCCAGCTCAGAGGGTTCTCAGCCCCAGCATTTT; CDR3aa: CASSEGSQPQHF
d_gene: TRBD1; j_gene: TRBJ1-2; abundance: NA; v_gene: TRBV29-1; CDR3nt: TGCAGCGTCCGCCGGGACAGGGACGGCTACACCTTC; CDR3aa: CSVRRDRDGYTF
d_gene: TRBD1; j_gene: TRBJ2-2; abundance: few; v_gene: TRBV18; CDR3nt: TGTGCCAGCTCACCCTTCGGACAGGGGGCGAACACCGGGGAGCTGTTTTTT; CDR3aa: CASSPFGQGANTGELFF
d_gene: TRBD2; j_gene: TRBJ2-3; abundance: NA; v_gene: TRBV2; CDR3nt: TGTGCCAGCAGGCCGACTAGCGGGGTCACAGATACGCAGTATTTT; CDR3aa: CASRPTSGVTDTQYF
d_gene: NA; j_gene: TRBJ1-1; abundance: NA; v_gene: TRBV27; CDR3nt: TGTGCCAGCAGTGGGGCAGGGAGCACTGAAGCTTTCTTT; CDR3aa: CASSGAGSTEAFF
d_gene: NA; j_gene: TRBJ2-1; abundance: NA; v_gene: TRBV7-2; CDR3nt: TGTGCCAGCAGCAAGACTTTTGGTTCGGAGATCAATGAGCAGTTCTTC; CDR3aa: CASSKTFGSEINEQFF
d_gene: NA; j_gene: TRBJ2-1; abundance: NA; v_gene: TRBV6-6; CDR3nt: TGTGCCAGCAGTCCCCGGCGCGGAAATGAGCAGTTCTTC; CDR3aa: CASSPRRGNEQFF
d_gene: NA; j_gene: TRBJ2-3; abundance: once; v_gene: TRBV5-1; CDR3nt: TGCGCCAGCAGCCGCGAGGGTGCAGATACGCAGTATTTT; CDR3aa: CASSREGADTQYF
d_gene: NA; j_gene: TRBJ2-5; abundance: NA; v_gene: TRBV28; CDR3nt: TGTGCCAGCAGTTTTACAGATCAAGAGACCCAGTACTTC; CDR3aa: CASSFTDQETQYF
d_gene: NA; j_gene: TRBJ2-1; abundance: NA; v_gene: TRBV5-1; CDR3nt: TGCGCCAGCAGCTTGGATGGACGCCAGAGCTCCTACAATGAGCAGTTCTTC; CDR3aa: CASSLDGRQSSYNEQFF
d_gene: TRBD1; j_gene: TRBJ1-1; abundance: once; v_gene: TRBV15; CDR3nt: TGTGCCACCAGCATCCGGGACAGGGGTGAAGCTTTCTTT; CDR3aa: CATSIRDRGEAFF
d_gene: TRBD2; j_gene: TRBJ2-2; abundance: NA; v_gene: TRBV30; CDR3nt: TGTGCCTGGAGCCTACTAGCGGGGGGGACCGGGGAGCTGTTTTTT; CDR3aa: CAWSLLAGGTGELFF
d_gene: NA; j_gene: TRBJ1-3; abundance: NA; v_gene: TRBV7-8; CDR3nt: TGTGCCAGCAGCTTAGGGGGGGGCACCAACCCCTCTGGAAACACCATATATTTT; CDR3aa: CASSLGGGTNPSGNTIYF
d_gene: NA; j_gene: TRBJ2-3; abundance: NA; v_gene: TRBV30; CDR3nt: TGTGCCTGGAGACCTATCGCGGCGTACACAGATACGCAGTATTTT; CDR3aa: CAWRPIAAYTDTQYF
d_gene: TRBD1; j_gene: TRBJ2-7; abundance: once; v_gene: TRBV5-5; CDR3nt: TGTGCCAGCAGCTTGGGACAGGGGGGTTCCTACGAGCAGTACTTC; CDR3aa: CASSLGQGGSYEQYF
d_gene: NA; j_gene: TRBJ1-3; abundance: NA; v_gene: TRBV6-5; CDR3nt: TGTGCCAGCACCGGTTTCTCTGGAAACACCATATATTTT; CDR3aa: CASTGFSGNTIYF
d_gene: NA; j_gene: TRBJ2-7; abundance: NA; v_gene: TRBV10-3; CDR3nt: TGTGCCACCGCCTGGGGGACCAACGAGCAGTACTTC; CDR3aa: CATAWGTNEQYF
d_gene: NA; j_gene: TRBJ2-2; abundance: NA; v_gene: TRBV19; CDR3nt: TGTGCCAGTAGTATAGACCGGGGCACCGGGGAGCTGTTTTTT; CDR3aa: CASSIDRGTGELFF
d_gene: TRBD2; j_gene: TRBJ2-3; abundance: NA; v_gene: TRBV2; CDR3nt: TGTGCCAGCAAACTAGCGGGGGATACGCAGTATTTT; CDR3aa: CASKLAGDTQYF
d_gene: TRBD2; j_gene: TRBJ2-7; abundance: NA; v_gene: TRBV5-1; CDR3nt: TGCGCCAGCAGCCCGACCCCGGGACTAGCGAGTGGCGAGCAGTACTTC; CDR3aa: CASSPTPGLASGEQYF
d_gene: NA; j_gene: TRBJ1-5; abundance: NA; v_gene: TRBV2; CDR3nt: TGTGCCAGCAGGGACAGTAAAAATCAGCCCCAGCATTTT; CDR3aa: CASRDSKNQPQHF
d_gene: NA; j_gene: TRBJ1-1; abundance: once; v_gene: TRBV7-2; CDR3nt: TGTGCCAGCAGGGGTAGGGACACACTAAGCAGTGAAGCTTTCTTT; CDR3aa: CASRGRDTLSSEAFF
d_gene: NA; j_gene: TRBJ2-7; abundance: NA; v_gene: TRBV20-1; CDR3nt: TGCAGTGCCCCCCAGAGAGCCGAGCAGTACTTC; CDR3aa: CSAPQRAEQYF
d_gene: TRBD2; j_gene: TRBJ2-3; abundance: NA; v_gene: TRBV10-1; CDR3nt: TGCGCCAGCAGTGAGTCTAGCGGGGGCACCGTAACGCAGTATTTT; CDR3aa: CASSESSGGTVTQYF
d_gene: NA; j_gene: TRBJ2-5; abundance: NA; v_gene: TRBV15; CDR3nt: TGTGCCACCAGCAGAGATCCGAGCGCAGCAGAGACCCAGTACTTC; CDR3aa: CATSRDPSAAETQYF
d_gene: NA; j_gene: TRBJ1-2; abundance: NA; v_gene: TRBV30; CDR3nt: TGTGCCTGGAGGGTACCTAATGGCTACACCTTC; CDR3aa: CAWRVPNGYTF
d_gene: NA; j_gene: TRBJ1-1; abundance: few; v_gene: TRBV5-1; CDR3nt: TGCGCCAGCAGCTTTGCAGGGGACGGCACTGAAGCTTTCTTT; CDR3aa: CASSFAGDGTEAFF
d_gene: NA; j_gene: TRBJ2-7; abundance: NA; v_gene: TRBV2; CDR3nt: TGTGCCAGCAGTGACTCCCTCCCCTACGAGCAGTACTTC; CDR3aa: CASSDSLPYEQYF
d_gene: TRBD2; j_gene: TRBJ2-5; abundance: NA; v_gene: TRBV7-9; CDR3nt: TGTGCCAGCAGCTCAGGGTGGGAGGGCCAAGAGACCCAGTACTTC; CDR3aa: CASSSGWEGQETQYF